This TCR beta chain is drawn from a study of cytotoxic CD8 clonotypes in ibrutinib-treated CLL. About 2 micrograms of genomic DNA from cryopreserved PBMCs went into TCR beta libraries. This table comes from immunoSEQ multiplex PCR, and its TCRdb copy is limited to in-frame clones, with some not included. The sample has 110,000 to 150,000 clones; 79% are singletons. V lost 5 bases and J lost 6, with 10 bases in between. Germline V gene data show CDR1 as SQVTM and CDR2 as ANQGSEA. The CDR3 contains 12 residues. The clonotype was recovered from a human donor with chronic lymphocytic leukemia. Specimen: PBMCs, collected after 12 months of ibrutinib treatment. V gene TRBV29-1 combines with J gene TRBJ2-2, with a weak D call TRBD2 (6 bases). The CDR3 is CSVRWEAGELFF. The CDR3 DNA reads TGCAGCGTTCGTTGGGAGGCCGGGGAGCTGTTTTTT.